The clone carrying this T cell receptor (beta chain) was seen once. The data stem from a study of blood T cell repertoires in COVID-19. Overall study: The United States, Italy and Spain supplied acute and convalescent COVID-19 samples. The analysed material was cDNA or gDNA that came from T cells, B-cell-depleted T cells, or PBMCs.

Germline CDR1 SNHLY, CDR2 FYNNEI. After removal of 6 bases from V and 9 bases from J, the junction contained 5 bases not matched to a gene. The CDR3 extends over 13 amino acids. In the authors' workflow: Estimated nucleated cell counts came from reference gene primer amplification. The protocol was immunoSEQ multiplex PCR, while the TCRdb copy is restricted to in-frame clones and leaves out a portion. V and J calls and clone size are copied from that table; D and trimming were computed from the DNA. This sample has fewer than 400,000 clones, with roughly nine tenths found just once. It was during active infection that Seattle patients were enrolled and then longitudinally followed.

The chain carries TRBV2 and TRBJ1-6; TRBD1 agrees at 7 bases. This TCR was recovered from a woman aged 25 to 45 with COVID-19, enrolled during active disease. The specimen sequenced was peripheral blood. The CDR3 reads CASRETGVSPLHF. The CDR3 nucleotides read TGTGCCAGCAGGGAAACAGGGGTTTCACCCCTCCACTTT.